A selection of T cell receptor beta chains follows, all from one sample in a study of cytomegalovirus exposure and HLA in healthy donors. Repertoires were generated with immunoSEQ multiplex PCR, while TCRdb's copy carries only in-frame clones and drops some. The sample has about 200,000 clones, 70% to 90% seen once. The sample comprised PBMCs. Receptor source: a man aged 25 to 40 in good health and CMV-seronegative. Both conserved end residues are part of each CDR3. Each record gives: clone size, J gene, D gene, V gene, CDR3 protein, CDR3 DNA. D genes are given only for firm matches. Some rows mark clone size as missing; the rest say once, few, many or name a class of expanded clone.

-	TRBJ1-4	-	TRBV6-5	CASSYLTGMGEKLFF	TGTGCCAGCAGTTACCTCACAGGGATGGGCGAAAAACTGTTTTTT
-	TRBJ1-1	-	TRBV7-6	CASSLDYGKAFF	TGTGCCAGCAGCTTAGATTACGGGAAAGCTTTCTTT
few	TRBJ1-1	-	TRBV19	CASIKDTTTEAFF	TGTGCCAGTATAAAGGACACCACCACTGAAGCTTTCTTT
-	TRBJ1-2	TRBD1	TRBV14	CASSQVLGGNNANYGYTF	TGTGCCAGCAGCCAAGTTCTAGGGGGCAATAATGCTAACTATGGCTACACCTTC
-	TRBJ2-1	TRBD1	TRBV10-2	CASSSDRVNYNEQFF	TGCGCCAGCAGCTCCGACAGGGTCAATTACAATGAGCAGTTCTTC
-	TRBJ2-3	TRBD2	TRBV4-1	CASSQLAGGQADTQYF	TGCGCCAGCAGCCAATTAGCGGGGGGGCAAGCAGATACGCAGTATTTT
-	TRBJ2-7	-	TRBV19	CASSIGGEQYF	TGTGCCAGTAGTATTGGGGGGGAGCAGTACTTC
-	TRBJ1-2	-	TRBV5-1	CASSLGSPYPGYGYTF	TGCGCCAGCAGCTTGGGATCCCCTTACCCGGGCTATGGCTACACCTTC
-	TRBJ2-5	-	TRBV4-1	CASSQLRTAQETQYF	TGCGCCAGCAGCCAGCTACGGACAGCTCAAGAGACCCAGTACTTC
-	TRBJ2-3	TRBD2	TRBV5-1	CASSFMSGGRLDTQYF	TGCGCCAGCAGCTTCATGAGCGGGGGACGTCTAGATACGCAGTATTTT
-	TRBJ2-7	-	TRBV5-6	CASSEAAYEQYF	TGTGCCAGCAGCGAGGCAGCCTACGAGCAGTACTTC
-	TRBJ2-3	-	TRBV11-2	CASSLEQSVTDTQYF	TGTGCCAGCAGCTTAGAGCAGTCCGTCACAGATACGCAGTATTTT
-	TRBJ2-2	TRBD1	TRBV6-1	CASSGQGYTGELFF	TGTGCCAGCAGTGGACAGGGATACACCGGGGAGCTGTTTTTT
-	TRBJ2-6	TRBD2	TRBV2	CASSPGLAGAGANVLTF	TGTGCCAGCAGTCCGGGACTAGCGGGGGCTGGGGCCAACGTCCTGACTTTC
-	TRBJ1-5	-	TRBV9	CASSAGTSSNQPQHF	TGTGCCAGCAGCGCCGGGACATCGAGCAATCAGCCCCAGCATTTT
-	TRBJ1-5	-	TRBV28	CASRRGISNQPQHF	TGTGCCAGCAGGAGGGGGATTAGCAATCAGCCCCAGCATTTT
-	TRBJ1-1	-	TRBV6-1	CASGRQGYTEAFF	TGTGCCAGCGGGAGACAAGGGTACACTGAAGCTTTCTTT
once	TRBJ1-5	TRBD1	TRBV2	CASRRSGGSNQPQHF	TGTGCCAGCAGGCGATCAGGGGGCAGCAATCAGCCCCAGCATTTT
-	TRBJ2-3	-	TRBV5-4	CASSLAGIDTQYF	TGTGCCAGCAGCTTGGCCGGGATAGATACGCAGTATTTT
-	TRBJ1-5	-	TRBV19	CASSGQGPPDQPQHF	TGTGCCAGTAGTGGGCAGGGCCCACCTGACCAGCCCCAGCATTTT
-	TRBJ2-3	-	TRBV10-3	CAISEGRDPADTQYF	TGTGCCATCAGTGAGGGCAGGGATCCCGCAGATACGCAGTATTTT
-	TRBJ2-5	TRBD1	TRBV5-4	CASSLRDRRIQETQYF	TGTGCCAGCAGCTTGAGGGACAGGCGGATTCAAGAGACCCAGTACTTC
-	TRBJ2-1	TRBD2	TRBV6-1	CASSRPSGGHNEQFF	TGTGCCAGCAGCAGACCTAGCGGGGGGCACAATGAGCAGTTCTTC
-	TRBJ2-5	TRBD2	TRBV7-7	CASSPFRIAGGLQETQYF	TGTGCTAGCAGCCCCTTTAGGATAGCGGGGGGGCTGCAAGAGACCCAGTACTTC
-	TRBJ2-6	-	TRBV10-3	CAIKLSDSGASVLTF	TGTGCCATCAAGTTAAGTGACTCTGGGGCCAGCGTCCTGACTTTC
-	TRBJ1-3	TRBD1	TRBV30	CAWSRAVRPKGAAGYGNTIYF	TGTGCCTGGTCAAGGGCCGTTAGACCTAAGGGGGCTGCTGGATACGGAAACACCATATATTTT
few	TRBJ2-3	-	TRBV28	CASSPSKLETQYF	TGTGCCAGCAGCCCTTCTAAACTAGAGACGCAGTATTTT
-	TRBJ1-4	TRBD1	TRBV7-9	CASSLGQGPNEKLFF	TGTGCCAGCAGCTTGGGACAGGGGCCCAATGAAAAACTGTTTTTT
-	TRBJ1-2	-	TRBV6-6	CASSYSPGGTNYGYTF	TGTGCCAGCAGTTACTCCCCGGGGGGCACTAACTATGGCTACACCTTC
-	TRBJ2-3	TRBD2	TRBV7-8	CASSLFTGEGDTQYF	TGTGCCAGCAGCCTATTCACCGGGGAGGGAGATACGCAGTATTTT
-	TRBJ2-3	TRBD2	TRBV5-1	CASSVSGTSGTDTQYF	TGCGCCAGCAGCGTCTCCGGGACTAGCGGCACAGATACGCAGTATTTT
few	TRBJ1-1	-	TRBV6-6	CASSYPTGTEAFF	TGTGCCAGCAGTTACCCTACAGGGACTGAAGCTTTCTTT
few	TRBJ1-5	-	TRBV11-2	CASSSMNQPQHF	TGTGCCAGCAGCTCCATGAATCAGCCCCAGCATTTT
few	TRBJ2-3	TRBD2	TRBV4-2	CASSQDTSGTDTQYF	TGTGCCAGCAGCCAAGATACTAGCGGCACAGATACGCAGTATTTT
-	TRBJ2-1	-	TRBV6-1	CASSGLFGGYNEQFF	TGTGCCAGCAGTGGACTCTTCGGAGGGTACAATGAGCAGTTCTTC
once	TRBJ1-2	TRBD1	TRBV5-4	CASSLWTGQPRDLGYTF	TGTGCCAGCAGCTTATGGACAGGTCAACCCCGGGACCTCGGCTACACCTTC
-	TRBJ2-1	TRBD2	TRBV15	CATSTRAGGGGLDEQFF	TGTGCCACCAGCACCAGGGCAGGCGGGGGGGGCTTGGATGAGCAGTTCTTC
-	TRBJ2-7	-	TRBV5-1	CASSWATGTRTYEQYF	TGCGCCAGCAGCTGGGCAACCGGGACACGGACCTACGAGCAGTACTTC
-	TRBJ2-7	TRBD1	TRBV20-1	CSARQGQAQYF	TGCAGTGCTAGACAAGGACAGGCACAGTACTTC
-	TRBJ2-5	TRBD2	TRBV28	CASAGLAGQETQYF	TGTGCCAGCGCCGGGCTAGCGGGTCAAGAGACCCAGTACTTC
-	TRBJ1-5	-	TRBV28	CASELNLSNQPQHF	TGTGCCAGCGAACTGAACCTTAGCAATCAGCCCCAGCATTTT
once	TRBJ1-6	-	TRBV28	CASSQDKRSPLHF	TGTGCCAGCAGTCAGGACAAACGATCACCCCTCCACTTT
few	TRBJ1-2	TRBD1	TRBV4-1	CASSQGTGRGGYTF	TGCGCCAGCAGCCAAGGGACAGGGAGGGGTGGCTACACCTTC
few	TRBJ2-3	TRBD2	TRBV9	CASSVGAGGLTDTQYF	TGTGCCAGCAGCGTAGGGGCGGGGGGACTCACAGATACGCAGTATTTT
-	TRBJ2-7	TRBD2	TRBV5-1	CASSRSLASPYEQYF	TGCGCCAGCAGCCGGTCACTAGCGTCCCCCTACGAGCAGTACTTC
-	TRBJ1-1	TRBD1	TRBV5-1	CASSLRFRTQGGTEAFF	TGCGCCAGCAGCTTGAGGTTCCGGACCCAGGGGGGCACTGAAGCTTTCTTT
-	TRBJ2-6	-	TRBV6-5	CASSSISGASVLTF	TGTGCCAGCAGTTCTATCTCTGGGGCCAGCGTCCTGACTTTC
-	TRBJ2-7	TRBD1	TRBV28	CASSYLPGTGYEQYF	TGTGCCAGCAGTTACTTACCCGGGACAGGCTACGAGCAGTACTTC
-	TRBJ2-5	-	TRBV27	CASSSQGGTETQYF	TGTGCCAGCAGTTCCCAAGGGGGAACAGAGACCCAGTACTTC
-	TRBJ1-1	-	TRBV9	CASSSRFGERTEAFF	TGTGCCAGCAGCTCCCGCTTCGGGGAGCGCACTGAAGCTTTCTTT
few	TRBJ2-4	TRBD2	TRBV6-5	CASRQRGLTKNIQYF	TGTGCCAGCAGACAGCGGGGCCTCACCAAAAACATTCAGTACTTC